One and the same sample provided the 10 T cell receptor beta chains below, sequenced in a study of cytomegalovirus exposure and HLA in healthy donors (dated 2017 in TCRdb). The library was prepared using the immunoSEQ multiplex PCR assay. The multiplex PCR relied on a mix of 60 forward primers for TCR Vbeta segments and 13 reverse primers for TCR Jbeta segments. The source is immuneACCESS, and TCRdb retained only in-frame sequences with V and J called. Part of the clones is not carried over; for the studies checked, unresolved V genes explain less than half of this, and the remainder is unexplained. This sample has about 130,000 clones in its table, and around 76% of those were observed once. The ten largest make up under 15% of the sample. Sequenced sample: PBMCs. The source of these receptors is a woman in her sixties in good health and CMV-seropositive.

The V gene is TRBV27, the J gene TRBJ1-2, with D possibly being TRBD1 (5 bases). Germline assignment: CDR1 MNHEY and CDR2 SMNVEV (reference sequence). The CDR3 is 15 amino acids. With 8 bases removed from V and 7 bases from J, the gap between germline ends came to 23 bases. CDR3 residues: CASSPIGQGFGGYTF. As DNA, the CDR3 is TGTGCCAGCTCCCCCATAGGGCAGGGATTCGGTGGCTACACCTTC.

The J gene is TRBJ1-5, the V gene TRBV2; 8 bases fit TRBD1. Trimming cost V 6 bases and J 5 bases; bases outside gene matches: 3. Germline V lookup: CDR1 SNHLY, CDR2 FYNNEI. The CDR3 loop spans 13 amino acids. DNA for the CDR3: TGTGCCAGCAGGGCAGGGGGCTATCAGCCCCAGCATTTT. Protein product: CASRAGGYQPQHF.

The chain recombines TRBV7-2 with TRBJ1-5; a possible D gene is TRBD1 (5 bases). The CDR3 has 13 residues. The V gene's germline CDR1 is SGHTA and CDR2 FQGNSA. Deletions cut 5 bases from V and 5 bases from J, with 10 bases between. Here the CDR3 reads CASSRQIYQPQHF. CDR3 bases: TGTGCCAGCAGCCGACAGATTTATCAGCCCCAGCATTTT.

The chain recombines TRBV27 with TRBJ2-7; D may be TRBD1 (5 bases). CDR1 and CDR2 from the germline V gene are MNHEY and SMNVEV (reference sequence). The germline V and J ends were trimmed by 6 bases and 1 base, with 10 bases remaining between them. The CDR3 extends over 13 amino acids. The CDR3 nucleotides read TGTGCCAGCAGGCCCCAGGGATCCTACGAGCAGTACTTC. The encoded protein is CASRPQGSYEQYF.

This rearrangement joins TRBV18 to TRBJ1-1; D uncertain. The CDR3 extends over 14 amino acids. Trimming took off 3 bases at V and 1 base at J, with 9 bases between the two ends. CDR1 KGHSH and CDR2 LQKENI come from the germline V gene. CDR3 bases: TGTGCCAGCTCACCCGACGCGGGGAACACTGAAGCTTTCTTT. Protein product: CASSPDAGNTEAFF. The full variable domain, with the rest looked up from reference TRBV18 and TRBJ1-1, is NAGVMQNPRHLVRRRGQEARLRCSPMKGHSHVYWYRQLPEEGLKFMVYLQKENIIDESGMPKERFSAEFPKEGPSILRIQQVVRGDSAAYFCASSPDAGNTEAFFGQGTRLTVV.

This clone was detected a few times. J is TRBJ2-1 and V is TRBV19; TRBD1 agrees at 8 bases. The ends lost 5 bases at V and 10 bases at J; junction bases unmatched: 4. Germline CDR1 LNHDA, CDR2 SQIVND (reference sequence). The CDR3 extends over 12 amino acids. CDR3 amino acids: CASSPRTGEQFF. DNA for the CDR3: TGTGCCAGTAGTCCCAGGACAGGGGAGCAGTTCTTC.

J is TRBJ1-2 and V is TRBV30, with a weak D call TRBD1 (6 bases). Germline V gene data show CDR1 as GTSNPN and CDR2 as SVGIG (reference sequence). The V end was cut by 3 bases, the J end by 7 bases, with 12 bases between. The CDR3 consists of 12 residues. The CDR3 reads CAWRTGLGGYTF. The CDR3 DNA reads TGTGCCTGGAGAACAGGGTTGGGTGGCTACACCTTC.

This rearrangement joins TRBV4-1 to TRBJ2-4, with TRBD2 identical over 7 bases. The germline V gene encodes CDR1 MGHRA and CDR2 YSYEKL. The CDR3 runs 15 residues. V trimming: 4 bases; J trimming: 8 bases; junction bases outside the gene matches: 11. This CDR3 is CASSLEVRAGDIQYF. DNA for the CDR3: TGCGCCAGCAGCCTCGAGGTCAGGGCGGGGGACATTCAGTACTTC.

The rearrangement links TRBV5-1 to TRBJ2-1; possible D gene TRBD2, 5 bases. The V gene lost 5 bases and the J gene lost 4 bases, with 19 bases spanning the gap. Germline V gives CDR1 SGHRS, CDR2 YFSETQ. CDR3 length: 16 amino acids. CDR3 in amino acids: CASRKQPGSLYNEQFF. CDR3 bases: TGCGCCAGCAGGAAGCAGCCGGGGAGCCTTTACAATGAGCAGTTCTTC. Together with reference TRBV5-1 and TRBJ2-1, the CDR3 gives the full variable domain: KAGVTQTPRYLIKTRGQQVTLSCSPISGHRSVSWYQQTPGQGLQFLFEYFSETQRNKGNFPGRFSGRQFSNSRSEMNVSTLELGDSALYLCASRKQPGSLYNEQFFGPGTRLTVL.

The J gene is TRBJ1-4, the V gene TRBV5-1; 7 nucleotides match TRBD1. The ends lost 4 bases at V and 5 bases at J; junction bases unmatched: 2. The CDR3 runs to 13 residues. The germline CDR1 and CDR2 sequences are SGHRS and YFSETQ. The CDR3 coding sequence is TGCGCCAGCAGCGAGGGACAGAATGAAAAACTGTTTTTT. It is translated as CASSEGQNEKLFF.